Presented here are 28 T cell receptor beta chains from one specimen sequenced in a study of regulatory T cells in long-lasting Graves disease. In building TCR beta libraries, iRepertoire HTBI primers were used together with Arm-PCR of CDR3 regions. MiXCR was run by TCRdb on the multiplex PCR reads, yielding one entry per CDR3 protein. This sample has about 360,000 distinct CDR3 sequences; under 20% occur once, and the top ten carry around 20%. The time point here: newly diagnosed GD, antithyroid drugs for less than 3 months. Following extraction of RNA from PBMCs, that RNA was used to make the TCR library. The same data also went into a second study, on T cells in Graves' hyperthyroidism and ophthalmopathy.

The material sequenced was peripheral blood mononuclear cells (PBMCs), taken at new diagnosis, from a patient treated with antithyroid drugs. The receptors come from a woman under 30 with Graves disease.

This clonotype was recorded many times. J is TRBJ2-1 and V is TRBV6-1; TRBD1 aligns across 11 bases. J was trimmed by 6 bases and V by 5 bases; bases with no gene match: 9. The CDR3 spans 16 residues. In germline, CDR1 is MNHNS, CDR2 SASEGT. The DNA of the CDR3 is TGTGCCAGCAGTAGATCTGGACAGGGGGCGCCCAATGAGCAGTTCTTC. Translating it yields CASSRSGQGAPNEQFF.

There are many counts of this clonotype. Sequence at one end of the junction differs from germline and may be a read error. This chain uses TRBV12-3 or TRBV12-4 with TRBJ1-2; 7 nucleotides match TRBD1. The CDR3 has 13 residues. Written as DNA, the CDR3 is TGTTCCAGCAGTACCGGGACAGTGGGGGGCTACACCTTC. It specifies CSSSTGTVGGYTF.

This clonotype has a count of ten or more. The chain has TRBV11-2 and TRBJ2-1; no definite D call. The V gene's germline CDR1 is SGHAT and CDR2 FQNNGV. V shed 4 bases and J shed 7 bases, with 11 bases lying between them. This CDR3 has 13 residues. For the CDR3, the DNA is TGTGCCAGCAGCTCACTTATTGAGAATGAGCAGTTCTTC. Amino acids: CASSSLIENEQFF. Using reference TRBV11-2 and TRBJ2-1 for the parts outside the CDR3, the full variable domain is EAGVAQSPRYKIIEKRQSVAFWCNPISGHATLYWYQQILGQGPKLLIQFQNNGVVDDSQLPKDRFSAERLKGVDSTLKIQPAKLEDSAVYLCASSSLIENEQFFGPGTRLTVL.

This clonotype has a count of ten or more. This chain joins TRBV20-1 and TRBJ1-1; weak D call: TRBD1 (6 bases). The CDR3 contains 13 residues. Germline V lookup: CDR1 DFQATT, CDR2 SNEGSKA (reference sequence). Trimming stripped 7 bases from V and 4 bases from J, with 16 bases between. CDR3 coding DNA: TGCAGTGGGGCTCCGGGAGGGGGCACTGAAGCTTTCTTT. Protein product: CSGAPGGGTEAFF.

The rearrangement links TRBV7-9 to TRBJ1-3; D perhaps matches TRBD1 (5 bases). Trimming pared 5 bases from V and 8 bases from J, leaving 13 bases between. The CDR3 length is 13 residues. Germline CDR1 SEHNR, CDR2 FQNEAQ (reference sequence). CDR3 coding DNA: TGTGCCAGCAGCCCCCCCGTGGGGGACACCATATATTTT. It yields the protein CASSPPVGDTIYF.

The chain recombines TRBV29-1 with TRBJ1-3, with 7 bases identical to TRBD1. The CDR3 covers 13 residues. V lost 5 bases and J lost 0; bases outside the gene matches: 1. The germline CDR1 and CDR2 sequences are SQVTM and ANQGSEA. The CDR3 protein is CSVRTGSGNTIYF. CDR3 coding DNA: TGCAGCGTTAGGACAGGCTCTGGAAACACCATATATTTT.

With regard to this clonotype: A junction boundary mismatches the germline segment, possibly from a read error. The chain has TRBV11-2 and TRBJ1-1; the match to TRBD1 covers 8 bases. Germline CDR1 SGHAT, CDR2 FQNNGV. The CDR3 contains 15 residues. Here the CDR3 reads CVSSLGGTGNTEAFF. The CDR3 coding sequence is TGTGTCAGCAGCTTAGGGGGGACAGGGAACACTGAAGCTTTCTTT.

In this sample, this clonotype turned up many times. The V call is TRBV5-1, the J call TRBJ2-1; 8 bases are shared with TRBD2. The V and J ends lost 0 bases and 6 bases, in that order; junction bases with no gene match: 11. This CDR3 comprises 17 residues. The V gene's germline CDR1 is SGHRS and CDR2 YFSETQ. This CDR3 reads CASSLVSGGHKGNEQFF. In DNA form, the CDR3 reads TGCGCCAGCAGCTTGGTCAGCGGGGGCCACAAGGGCAATGAGCAGTTCTTC.

The chain carries TRBV30 and TRBJ1-6; 8 bases map to TRBD1. Germline V lookup: CDR1 GTSNPN, CDR2 SVGIG (reference sequence). The CDR3 runs 15 residues. The V segment lost 0 bases and the J segment 7 bases; nucleotides outside the gene matches: 5. The CDR3 here is CAWSVRRTGNSPLHF. CDR3 nucleotides: TGTGCCTGGAGTGTACGTAGGACAGGGAATTCACCCCTCCACTTT.

This clonotype appeared many times. The J gene is TRBJ2-3, the V gene TRBV27, with D possibly TRBD2 on 5 matching bases. Trimming left V 8 bases short and J 2 bases short, with 14 bases between. CDR3 length equals 14 residues. CDR1 and CDR2 from the germline V gene are MNHEY and SMNVEV (reference sequence). CDR3 sequence reads: CASSLRLNTDTQYF. The CDR3 bases are TGTGCCAGCTCCCTGAGACTAAACACAGATACGCAGTATTTT.

This clonotype was recorded at least ten times. The chain combines TRBV3-1 with TRBJ2-7, with 12 bases lining up with TRBD2. Germline trimming cut 3 bases from V and 2 bases from J; bases unmatched to any gene: 8. CDR3 length equals 17 residues. The germline V gene has CDR1 LGHDT and CDR2 YNNKEL (reference sequence). CDR3 region: CASSHGLAGNLAYEQYF. The CDR3 region has the DNA TGTGCCAGCAGCCACGGACTAGCGGGGAACCTCGCCTACGAGCAGTACTTC.

This chain joins TRBV7-6 and TRBJ2-6; D call uncertain. The CDR3 spans 14 residues. V was shortened by 1 base and J by 11 bases, with 12 bases between the two germline ends. The germline V gene encodes CDR1 SGHVS and CDR2 FNYEAQ. CDR3 nucleotides: TGTGCCAGCAGCTTAGGGCCCCTCTCGGACGTCCTGACTTTC. Residues: CASSLGPLSDVLTF.

The table lists this clonotype with many counts. The chain carries TRBV28 and TRBJ1-1, with a possible D match to TRBD1 (5 bases). The CDR3 covers 12 residues. Trimming shortened V by 7 bases and J by 7 bases, and 13 bases separated the two germline ends. Germline V gene data show CDR1 as MDHEN and CDR2 as SYDVKM. CDR3 region: CASNTGHFEAFF. CDR3 DNA sequence: TGTGCCAGCAATACAGGACACTTTGAAGCTTTCTTT.

The chain combines TRBV10-2 with TRBJ2-2; D may be TRBD1 (7 bases). The germline V gene encodes CDR1 WSHSY and CDR2 SAAADI. The CDR3 runs to 13 residues. Trimming pared 6 bases from V and 7 bases from J, leaving 12 bases between. The CDR3 sequence is CASSGTAGGELFF. In nucleotides, the CDR3 is TGCGCCAGCAGCGGGACAGCGGGCGGGGAGCTGTTTTTT.

In this sample, this clonotype turned up many times. The rearrangement uses TRBV20-1 and TRBJ2-5; TRBD1 agrees at 9 bases. The CDR3 contains 15 residues. The trim removed 5 bases at V and 0 bases at J, leaving 7 bases unmatched. The germline CDR1 and CDR2 sequences are DFQATT and SNEGSKA (reference sequence). CDR3 residues: CSAYPGQGNQETQYF. CDR3 nucleotides: TGCAGTGCTTACCCGGGACAGGGAAACCAAGAGACCCAGTACTTC.

This clonotype was observed many times. The rearrangement joins TRBV5-1 to TRBJ2-7; D gene ambiguous. Trimming removed 0 bases at V and 1 base at J, with 5 bases between. CDR3 length: 13 amino acids. Germline-derived CDR1 and CDR2 are SGHRS and YFSETQ. CDR3 sequence reads: CASSLVFSYEQYF. CDR3 bases: TGCGCCAGCAGCTTGGTTTTTTCCTACGAGCAGTACTTC.

This clonotype was detected many times. The CDR3 nucleotides are TGTGCCACCAGTGACACCAGGGGGAACTATGGCTACACCTTC. The encoded protein is CATSDTRGNYGYTF. The J gene is TRBJ1-2, the V gene TRBV24-1, with TRBD1 matching over 7 bases. The CDR3 consists of 14 residues. The germline gives CDR1 KGHDR, CDR2 SFDVKD. Trimming cost V 4 bases and J 2 bases; bases outside gene matches: 3.

Many counts were recorded for this clonotype. The V call is TRBV20-1, the J call TRBJ2-1; tentative D call: TRBD2 (6 bases). Trimming took off 4 bases at V and 6 bases at J, with 16 bases between the two ends. From germline, CDR1 is DFQATT and CDR2 SNEGSKA (reference sequence). This CDR3 comprises 14 residues. CDR3 amino acids: CSAIWGVGSNEQFF. The CDR3 DNA reads TGCAGTGCTATTTGGGGGGTGGGCTCCAATGAGCAGTTCTTC.

This clonotype has ten or more counts. This CDR3 reads CASSPGQLALFF. As DNA, the CDR3 is TGTGCCAGCAGCCCGGGACAGCTCGCCCTGTTTTTT. The V call is TRBV7-6, the J call TRBJ1-4; 7 bases are shared with TRBD1. V shed 5 bases, J shed 14 bases, and the junction held 8 bases outside the gene matches. Germline-derived CDR1 and CDR2 are SGHVS and FNYEAQ. The CDR3 is 12 residues long. The whole variable domain, remainder taken from reference TRBV7-6 and TRBJ1-4, is GAGVSQSPRYKVTKRGQDVALRCDPISGHVSLYWYRQALGQGPEFLTYFNYEAQQDKSGLPNDRFSAERPEGSISTLTIQRTEQRDSAMYRCASSPGQLALFFGSGTQLSVL.

Notes on this clonotype: A clone one base away is much larger, so this may be a read error. The chain carries TRBV30 and TRBJ1-1; D unclear. The CDR3 totals 12 residues. Per the germline V gene, CDR1 is GTSNPN and CDR2 is SVGIG (reference sequence). The CDR3 nucleotides are TGTGCCTTAGACCCTATGAACACTGTAGCTTTCTTT. Amino acid sequence: CALDPMNTVAFF.

V and J are TRBV6-1 and TRBJ1-3; 8 bases line up with TRBD1. This CDR3 spans 15 amino acids. Germline V lookup: CDR1 MNHNS, CDR2 SASEGT. V gave up 6 bases and J gave up 0 bases; unmatched junction bases: 4. Here the CDR3 DNA reads TGTGCCAGCAGCCCGGACAGGGTCTCTGGAAACACCATATATTTT. Protein sequence: CASSPDRVSGNTIYF.

This clonotype was picked up many times. The V and J genes are TRBV27 and TRBJ1-6, with D possibly being TRBD1 (5 bases). Germline CDR1 is MNHEY and CDR2 is SMNVEV (reference sequence). The CDR3 has 15 amino acids. Trimming pared 6 bases from V and 6 bases from J, leaving 15 bases between. CDR3 DNA sequence: TGTGCCAGCAGCCAGAGCGGTGGGGGTAATTCACCCCTCCACTTT. It encodes CASSQSGGGNSPLHF.

Many counts were recorded for this clonotype. The DNA for the CDR3 is TGCAGTGCTAGGGGGACAGGGGGAGCTAATGAAAAACTGTTTTTT. Protein product: CSARGTGGANEKLFF. J is TRBJ1-4 and V is TRBV20-1; 11 positions match TRBD1. Per germline, CDR1 DFQATT and CDR2 SNEGSKA (reference sequence). The CDR3 consists of 15 residues. V trimming: 3 bases; J trimming: 3 bases; junction bases outside the gene matches: 3.

The chain is built from TRBV5-1 and TRBJ2-5, with D uncertain. Trimming removed 2 bases at V and 6 bases at J, with 14 bases between. The CDR3 spans 14 residues. Germline V gene data show CDR1 as SGHRS and CDR2 as YFSETQ. The CDR3 loop reads CASSFQFSTKTQYF. Written as DNA, the CDR3 is TGCGCCAGCAGCTTCCAGTTCAGTACAAAGACCCAGTACTTC.

In this sample, this clonotype turned up a few times. CDR3: CAKGSGGNTGELFF. The CDR3 DNA reads as TGTGCCAAGGGGAGCGGGGGGAACACCGGGGAGCTGTTTTTT. The genes are TRBV2 and TRBJ2-2, with TRBD2 identical over 8 bases. V dropped 10 bases and J dropped 1; count of bases not matched to a gene: 5. The CDR3 extends over 14 amino acids. From germline, CDR1 is SNHLY and CDR2 FYNNEI.

To note about this clonotype: A junction boundary mismatches the germline segment, possibly from a read error. The genes are TRBV7-9 and TRBJ2-2; 8 bases fit TRBD1. CDR3 length equals 14 residues. Per germline, CDR1 SEHNR and CDR2 FQNEAQ (reference sequence). The CDR3 sequence: CASSLDRVTGELSF. In nucleotides, the CDR3 is TGTGCCAGCAGCTTGGACAGGGTCACCGGGGAGCTGTCTTTT.

This chain connects TRBV19 to TRBJ2-5; 9 bases fit TRBD2. Trimming removed 6 bases from V and 5 bases from J; junction bases left unmatched: 4. The CDR3 is made up of 13 amino acids. Germline CDR1 is LNHDA and CDR2 is SQIVND (reference sequence). The CDR3 region has the DNA TGTGCCAGTAGATCGAGCGGGAGGGAGACCCAGTACTTC. Encoded protein: CASRSSGRETQYF.

This clonotype was recorded a few times. The chain links TRBV6-5 to TRBJ2-7, with TRBD1 matching 8 bases. V was pared by 6 bases and J by 1 base, with 8 bases of the junction left unmatched. CDR1 is MNHEY and CDR2 is SVGAGI in the germline V gene. This CDR3 has 15 residues. CDR3 loop: CASRYLGTGSYEQYF. The CDR3 DNA is TGTGCCAGCAGGTACCTAGGGACAGGATCCTACGAGCAGTACTTC.